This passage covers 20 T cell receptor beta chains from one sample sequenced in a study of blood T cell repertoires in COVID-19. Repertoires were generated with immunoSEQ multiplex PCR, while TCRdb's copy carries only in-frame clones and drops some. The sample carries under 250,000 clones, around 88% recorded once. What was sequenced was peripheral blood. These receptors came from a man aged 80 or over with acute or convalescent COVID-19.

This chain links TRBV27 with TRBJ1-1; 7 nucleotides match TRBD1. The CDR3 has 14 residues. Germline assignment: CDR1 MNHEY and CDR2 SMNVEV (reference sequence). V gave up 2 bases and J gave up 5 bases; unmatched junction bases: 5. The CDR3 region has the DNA TGTGCCAGCAGTTTAAGGGGGCGGGGTACTGAAGCTTTCTTT. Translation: CASSLRGRGTEAFF.

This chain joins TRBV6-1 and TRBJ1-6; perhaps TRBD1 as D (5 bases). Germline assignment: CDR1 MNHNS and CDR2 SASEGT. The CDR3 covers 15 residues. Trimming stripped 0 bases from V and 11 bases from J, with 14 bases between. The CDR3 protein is CASSEAHQGNTPLHF. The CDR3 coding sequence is TGTGCCAGCAGTGAAGCACACCAGGGCAATACACCCCTCCACTTT.

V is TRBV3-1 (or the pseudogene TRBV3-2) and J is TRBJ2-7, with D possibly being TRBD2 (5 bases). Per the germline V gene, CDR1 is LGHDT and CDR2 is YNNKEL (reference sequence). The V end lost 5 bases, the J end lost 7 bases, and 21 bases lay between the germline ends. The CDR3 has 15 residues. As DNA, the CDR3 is TGTGCCAGCAGCGAGTCGCGGGTCGGGTTAGTTGAGCAGTACTTC. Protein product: CASSESRVGLVEQYF.

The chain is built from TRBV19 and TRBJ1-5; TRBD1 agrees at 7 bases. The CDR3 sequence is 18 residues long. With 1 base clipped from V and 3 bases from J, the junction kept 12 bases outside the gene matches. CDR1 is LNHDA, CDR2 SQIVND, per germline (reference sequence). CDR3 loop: CASSIGFRGRGFNQPQHF. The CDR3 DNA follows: TGTGCCAGTAGTATAGGATTTCGGGGCAGGGGGTTCAATCAGCCCCAGCATTTT.

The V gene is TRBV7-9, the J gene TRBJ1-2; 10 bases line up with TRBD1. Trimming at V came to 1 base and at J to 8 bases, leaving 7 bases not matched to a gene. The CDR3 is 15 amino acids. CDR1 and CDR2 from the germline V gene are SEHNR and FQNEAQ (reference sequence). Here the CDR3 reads CASSLGRQGAHGYTF. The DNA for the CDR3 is TGTGCCAGCAGCTTAGGGCGACAGGGGGCGCACGGCTACACCTTC. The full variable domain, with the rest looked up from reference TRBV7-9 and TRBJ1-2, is DTGVSQNPRHKITKRGQNVTFRCDPISEHNRLYWYRQTLGQGPEFLTYFQNEAQLEKSRLLSDRFSAERPKGSFSTLEIQRTEQGDSAMYLCASSLGRQGAHGYTFGSGTRLTVV.

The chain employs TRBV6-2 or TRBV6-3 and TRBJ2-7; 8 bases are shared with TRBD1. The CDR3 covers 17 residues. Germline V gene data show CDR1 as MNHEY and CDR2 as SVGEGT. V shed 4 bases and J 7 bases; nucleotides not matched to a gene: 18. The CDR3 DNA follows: TGTGCCAGCAGTTCCTTTGCGGGACAGGAACCATTACGAGAGCAGTACTTC. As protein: CASSSFAGQEPLREQYF.

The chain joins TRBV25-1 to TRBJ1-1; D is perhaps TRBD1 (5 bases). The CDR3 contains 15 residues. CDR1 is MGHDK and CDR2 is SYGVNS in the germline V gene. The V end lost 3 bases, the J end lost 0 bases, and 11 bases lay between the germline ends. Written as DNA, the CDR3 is TGTGCCAGCAGTGATGCGACAGACATGAACACTGAAGCTTTCTTT. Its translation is CASSDATDMNTEAFF.

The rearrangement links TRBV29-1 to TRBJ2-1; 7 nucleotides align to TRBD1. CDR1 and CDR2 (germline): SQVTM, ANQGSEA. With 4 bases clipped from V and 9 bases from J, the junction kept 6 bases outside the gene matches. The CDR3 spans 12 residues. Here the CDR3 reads CSVGRQGGEQFF. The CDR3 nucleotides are TGCAGCGTTGGTCGACAGGGTGGTGAGCAGTTCTTC.

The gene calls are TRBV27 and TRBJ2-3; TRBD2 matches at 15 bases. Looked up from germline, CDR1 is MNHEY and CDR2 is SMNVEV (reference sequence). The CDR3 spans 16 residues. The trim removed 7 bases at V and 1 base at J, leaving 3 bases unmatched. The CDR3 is CASTGLAGGGTDTQYF. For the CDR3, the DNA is TGTGCCAGCACCGGACTAGCGGGAGGGGGCACAGATACGCAGTATTTT.

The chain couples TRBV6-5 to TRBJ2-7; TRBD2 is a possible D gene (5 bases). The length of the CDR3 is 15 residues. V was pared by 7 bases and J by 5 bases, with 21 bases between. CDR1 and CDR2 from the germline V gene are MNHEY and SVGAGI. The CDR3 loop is CASTGPETRGHEQYF. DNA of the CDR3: TGTGCCAGCACCGGACCAGAGACTCGAGGGCACGAGCAGTACTTC.

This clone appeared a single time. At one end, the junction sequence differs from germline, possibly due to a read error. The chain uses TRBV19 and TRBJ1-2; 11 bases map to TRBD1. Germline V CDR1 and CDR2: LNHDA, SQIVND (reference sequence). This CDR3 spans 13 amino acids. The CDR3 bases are TGTGCCAGTCGGTCTGGGGACAGGGGGGTTCCTCTCTTC. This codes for CASRSGDRGVPLF.

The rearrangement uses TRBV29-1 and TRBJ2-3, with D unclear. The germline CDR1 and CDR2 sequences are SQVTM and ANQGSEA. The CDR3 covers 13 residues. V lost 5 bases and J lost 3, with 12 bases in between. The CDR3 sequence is CSVRNLRTDTQYF. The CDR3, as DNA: TGCAGCGTTCGAAACCTGAGGACAGATACGCAGTATTTT.

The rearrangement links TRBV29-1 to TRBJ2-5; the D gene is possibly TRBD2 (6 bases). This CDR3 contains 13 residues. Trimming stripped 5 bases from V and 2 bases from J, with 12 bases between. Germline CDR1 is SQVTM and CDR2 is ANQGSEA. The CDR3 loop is CSVQTSPQETQYF. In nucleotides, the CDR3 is TGCAGCGTTCAAACTAGCCCTCAAGAGACCCAGTACTTC.

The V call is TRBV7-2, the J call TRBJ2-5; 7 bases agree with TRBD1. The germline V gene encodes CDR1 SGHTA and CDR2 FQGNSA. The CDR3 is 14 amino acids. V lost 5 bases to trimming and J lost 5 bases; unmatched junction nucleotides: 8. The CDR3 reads CASSHLQGRETQYF. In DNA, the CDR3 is TGTGCCAGCAGCCATTTACAGGGGCGGGAGACCCAGTACTTC. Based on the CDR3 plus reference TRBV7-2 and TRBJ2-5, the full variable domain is GAGVSQSPSNKVTEKGKDVELRCDPISGHTALYWYRQSLGQGLEFLIYFQGNSAPDKSGLPSDRFSAERTGGSVSTLTIQRTQQEDSAVYLCASSHLQGRETQYFGPGTRLLVL.

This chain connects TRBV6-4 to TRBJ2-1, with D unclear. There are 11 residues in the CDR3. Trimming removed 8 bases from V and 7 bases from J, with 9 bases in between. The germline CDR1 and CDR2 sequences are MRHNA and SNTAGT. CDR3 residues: CASGNLNEQFF. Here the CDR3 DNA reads TGTGCCAGCGGCAATTTAAATGAGCAGTTCTTC.

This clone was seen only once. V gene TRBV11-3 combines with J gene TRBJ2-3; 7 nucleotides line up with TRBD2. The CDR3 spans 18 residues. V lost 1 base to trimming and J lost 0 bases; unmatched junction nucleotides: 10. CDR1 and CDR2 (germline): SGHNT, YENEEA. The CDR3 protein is CASSLGGPAGFSTDTQYF. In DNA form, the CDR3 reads TGTGCCAGCAGCTTAGGTGGCCCAGCGGGGTTTAGCACAGATACGCAGTATTTT. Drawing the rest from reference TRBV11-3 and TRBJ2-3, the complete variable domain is EAGVVQSPRYKIIEKKQPVAFWCNPISGHNTLYWYLQNLGQGPELLIRYENEEAVDDSQLPKDRFSAERLKGVDSTLKIQPAELGDSAVYLCASSLGGPAGFSTDTQYFGPGTRLTVL.

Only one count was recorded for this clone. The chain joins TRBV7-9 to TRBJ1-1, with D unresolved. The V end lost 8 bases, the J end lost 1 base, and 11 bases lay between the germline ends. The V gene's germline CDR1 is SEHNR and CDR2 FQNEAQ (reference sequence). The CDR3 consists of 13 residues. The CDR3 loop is CASLPRENTEAFF. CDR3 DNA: TGTGCCAGCCTCCCGCGGGAGAACACTGAAGCTTTCTTT.

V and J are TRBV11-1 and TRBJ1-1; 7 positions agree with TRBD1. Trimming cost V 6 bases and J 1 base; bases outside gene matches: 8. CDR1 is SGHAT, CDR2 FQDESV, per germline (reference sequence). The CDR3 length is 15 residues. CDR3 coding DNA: TGTGCCAGCAGGCCCCTGGGACAGACGAACACTGAAGCTTTCTTT. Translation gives CASRPLGQTNTEAFF.

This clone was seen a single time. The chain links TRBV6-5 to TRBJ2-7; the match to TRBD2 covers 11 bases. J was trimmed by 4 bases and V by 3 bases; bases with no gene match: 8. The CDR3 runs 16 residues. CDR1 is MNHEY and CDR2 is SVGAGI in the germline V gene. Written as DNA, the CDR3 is TGTGCCAGCAGTTATAGCGGGAGGGCCGTTCTATACGAGCAGTACTTC. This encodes CASSYSGRAVLYEQYF.

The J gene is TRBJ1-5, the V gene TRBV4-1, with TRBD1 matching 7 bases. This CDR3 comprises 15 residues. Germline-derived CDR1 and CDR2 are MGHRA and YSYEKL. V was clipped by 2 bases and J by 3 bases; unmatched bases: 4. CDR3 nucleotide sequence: TGCGCCAGCAGCCAAAGGGACAGCTACAATCAGCCCCAGCATTTT. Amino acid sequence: CASSQRDSYNQPQHF.